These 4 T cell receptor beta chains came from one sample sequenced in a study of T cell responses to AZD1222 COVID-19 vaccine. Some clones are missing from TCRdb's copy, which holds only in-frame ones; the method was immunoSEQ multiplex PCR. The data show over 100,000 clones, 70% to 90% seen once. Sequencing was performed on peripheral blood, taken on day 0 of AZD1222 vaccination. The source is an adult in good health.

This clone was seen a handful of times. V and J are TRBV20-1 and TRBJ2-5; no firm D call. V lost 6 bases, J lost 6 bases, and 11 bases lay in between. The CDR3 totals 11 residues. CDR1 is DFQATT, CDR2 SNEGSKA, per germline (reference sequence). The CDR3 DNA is TGCAGTGCGGTAGGGCCTCAGACCCAGTACTTC. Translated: CSAVGPQTQYF.

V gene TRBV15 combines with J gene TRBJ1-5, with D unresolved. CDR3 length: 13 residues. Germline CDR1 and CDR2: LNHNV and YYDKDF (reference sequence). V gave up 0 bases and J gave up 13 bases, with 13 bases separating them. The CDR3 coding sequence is TGTGCCACCAGCAGAGAGCTTAGACTTCCTCAGCATTTT. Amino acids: CATSRELRLPQHF.

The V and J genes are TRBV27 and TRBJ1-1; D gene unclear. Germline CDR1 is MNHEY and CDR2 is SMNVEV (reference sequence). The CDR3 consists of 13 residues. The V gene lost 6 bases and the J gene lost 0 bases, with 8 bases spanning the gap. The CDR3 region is CASSLGLNTEAFF. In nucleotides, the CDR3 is TGTGCCAGCAGCTTAGGGTTGAACACTGAAGCTTTCTTT.

CDR3 residues: CASSPSRWGQGLETQYF. The CDR3 DNA follows: TGTGCCAGCAGCCCCTCCCGCTGGGGACAGGGGCTCGAGACCCAGTACTTC. This sequence joins TRBV5-5 and TRBJ2-5, with TRBD1 matching 10 bases. V gave up 4 bases and J gave up 5 bases; unmatched junction bases: 14. The length of the CDR3 is 17 residues. In germline, CDR1 is SGHKS, CDR2 YYEKEE (reference sequence).